These 31 T cell receptor beta chains were all obtained from the same sample, sequenced in a study of blood T cell repertoires in COVID-19. TCRdb keeps only in-frame clones here, not all; method: immunoSEQ multiplex PCR. Seen here are 99,000 or so clones, about four fifths observed once, and the top ten hold more than 20%. Sequenced material: peripheral blood. Every receptor here comes from a man aged 55 to 69 with acute or convalescent COVID-19.

The chain uses TRBV19 and TRBJ1-6, with D uncertain. The CDR3 is made up of 14 amino acids. Germline CDR1 and CDR2: LNHDA and SQIVND (reference sequence). V gave up 7 bases and J gave up 5 bases, with 12 bases separating them. The CDR3 is CASMSQKDNSPLHF. For the CDR3, the DNA is TGTGCCAGTATGTCGCAGAAAGATAATTCACCCCTCCACTTT.

In its sample, this clone was seen once. The V and J genes are TRBV7-2 and TRBJ2-3, with D hard to call. Germline-derived CDR1 and CDR2 are SGHTA and FQGNSA. The CDR3 has 13 amino acids. Deletions cut 1 base from V and 10 bases from J, with 12 bases between. CDR3 loop: CASSLDGPASQYF. The CDR3 DNA reads as TGTGCCAGCAGCTTAGATGGGCCCGCTTCGCAGTATTTT.

This clone is a singleton in its sample. The chain joins TRBV6-1 to TRBJ1-4, with D hard to call. Trimming pared 4 bases from V and 2 bases from J, leaving 14 bases between. Germline CDR1 reads MNHNS; CDR2 reads SASEGT. This CDR3 contains 16 residues. The CDR3 is CASSGTPGRTNEKLFF. For the CDR3, the DNA is TGTGCCAGCAGTGGGACCCCTGGGAGGACTAATGAAAAACTGTTTTTT.

This chain links TRBV7-6 with TRBJ2-1, with 10 bases matching TRBD1. Unmatched junction bases numbered 3, after V lost 3 bases and J lost 7 bases. The CDR3 consists of 14 residues. CDR1 SGHVS and CDR2 FNYEAQ come from the germline V gene. The DNA of the CDR3 is TGTGCCAGCAGCTTCCCGGGACAGGGGAATGAGCAGTTCTTC. It translates to CASSFPGQGNEQFF. The complete variable domain, with remaining parts taken from reference TRBV7-6 and TRBJ2-1, reads GAGVSQSPRYKVTKRGQDVALRCDPISGHVSLYWYRQALGQGPEFLTYFNYEAQQDKSGLPNDRFSAERPEGSISTLTIQRTEQRDSAMYRCASSFPGQGNEQFFGPGTRLTVL.

The gene calls are TRBV6-1 and TRBJ2-7, with 8 bases lining up with TRBD2. Trimming cost V 2 bases and J 3 bases; bases outside gene matches: 9. CDR3 size: 16 residues. Germline V gives CDR1 MNHNS, CDR2 SASEGT. The CDR3: CASSETQREFSYEQYF. The CDR3 DNA reads as TGTGCCAGCAGTGAAACCCAGCGGGAGTTTAGCTACGAGCAGTACTTC.

The rearrangement joins TRBV19 to TRBJ1-2; 9 nucleotides match TRBD1. The CDR3 contains 13 residues. CDR1 LNHDA and CDR2 SQIVND come from the germline V gene (reference sequence). Trimming removed 6 bases from V and 5 bases from J; junction bases left unmatched: 4. The CDR3: CASSRDRAYGYTF. The CDR3 region has the DNA TGTGCCAGTAGCAGGGACAGGGCTTATGGCTACACCTTC.

This clone was detected a few times. The chain joins TRBV4-2 to TRBJ2-1; D gene unclear. V was trimmed by 3 bases and J by 0 bases, leaving 24 bases between them. This CDR3 has 20 amino acids. Germline-derived CDR1 and CDR2 are LGHNA and YNFKEQ. The CDR3 nucleotides are TGTGCCAGCAGCCACCAGATCCTCCCGAGCAGGCTACTCTCCTACAATGAGCAGTTCTTC. Its translation: CASSHQILPSRLLSYNEQFF.

This sequence joins TRBV3-1 (or the pseudogene TRBV3-2) and TRBJ2-3; D possibly corresponds to TRBD2 (5 bases). Looked up from germline, CDR1 is LGHDT and CDR2 is YNNKEL (reference sequence). Trimming shortened V by 4 bases and J by 3 bases, and 11 bases separated the two germline ends. This CDR3 has 14 residues. In DNA, the CDR3 is TGTGCCAGCAGCCGAGGGAGCCGGACAGATACGCAGTATTTT. It encodes CASSRGSRTDTQYF.

This chain uses TRBV7-9 with TRBJ2-7, with TRBD2 as a possible D gene (6 bases). The CDR3 contains 14 residues. Per the germline V gene, CDR1 is SEHNR and CDR2 is FQNEAQ (reference sequence). Between the trimmed V and J ends, which lost 5 bases and 1 base, there was a span of 12 bases. The CDR3 loop reads CASSPSGASYEQYV. CDR3 in DNA: TGTGCCAGCAGCCCTTCGGGAGCTTCCTACGAGCAGTACGTC.

The chain uses TRBV7-9 and TRBJ2-1; 8 bases are shared with TRBD2. The V gene's germline CDR1 is SEHNR and CDR2 FQNEAQ (reference sequence). V was pared by 4 bases and J by 12 bases, with 14 bases of the junction left unmatched. The CDR3 is 15 amino acids. The DNA for the CDR3 is TGTGCCAGCAGCTCGGGCCGGACTAGCAGTTTCGGGCAGTTCTTC. Translating it yields CASSSGRTSSFGQFF.

This clone showed up just once. The V and J genes are TRBV6-5 and TRBJ1-4; the D gene is possibly TRBD1 (5 bases). There are 14 residues in the CDR3. V lost 4 bases, J lost 4 bases, and 10 bases lay in between. Germline V gene sequence: CDR1 MNHEY, CDR2 SVGAGI. CDR3 loop: CASSWWGVNEKLFF. CDR3 nucleotides: TGTGCCAGCAGTTGGTGGGGGGTTAATGAAAAACTGTTTTTT.

The rearrangement links TRBV3-1 (or the pseudogene TRBV3-2) to TRBJ2-7; perhaps TRBD1 as D (5 bases). Germline V lookup: CDR1 LGHDT, CDR2 YNNKEL (reference sequence). The CDR3 spans 11 residues. With 5 bases removed from V and 6 bases from J, the gap between germline ends came to 8 bases. Here the CDR3 reads CASSDSGEQYF. As DNA, the CDR3 is TGTGCCAGCAGCGACAGTGGCGAGCAGTACTTC.

V gene TRBV12-5 combines with J gene TRBJ1-3, with 7 nucleotides matching TRBD1. The CDR3 is made up of 19 amino acids. J gave up 0 bases and V 4 bases, and 15 bases lay outside the gene matches. The germline gives CDR1 LGHNT, CDR2 FRNRAP. DNA for the CDR3: TGTGCTAGTGGTTGGACGGGACAGCCTTCTTCTTACTCTGGAAACACCATATATTTT. This translates into CASGWTGQPSSYSGNTIYF.

The chain recombines TRBV28 with TRBJ2-7; D remains ambiguous. This CDR3 spans 12 amino acids. Germline loops: CDR1 MDHEN, CDR2 SYDVKM. V was cut by 5 bases and J by 4 bases, with 9 bases left in between. Written as DNA, the CDR3 is TGTGCCAGCAGTAGACATCAGTACGAGCAGTACTTC. This translates into CASSRHQYEQYF.

This chain joins TRBV6-5 and TRBJ1-1; D may be TRBD1 (6 bases). This CDR3 has 13 residues. V was shortened by 6 bases and J by 8 bases, with 16 bases between the two germline ends. CDR1 and CDR2 from the germline V gene are MNHEY and SVGAGI. Here the CDR3 DNA reads TGTGCCAGCAGACTACCCCAGGGGCGGGAAGCTTTCTTT. Translation: CASRLPQGREAFF.

The chain employs TRBV7-2 and TRBJ1-5; 9 bases fit TRBD1. The trim removed 3 bases at V and 7 bases at J, leaving 1 base unmatched. The V gene's germline CDR1 is SGHTA and CDR2 FQGNSA. CDR3 length: 13 amino acids. The CDR3 DNA reads TGTGCCAGCAGCTTGGACAGGGGCCAGCCCCAGCATTTT. Translation: CASSLDRGQPQHF.

The CDR3 DNA sequence: TGCAGCGTTGAAGCAGGGAGCGGGGGGGAGACCCAGTACTTC. This codes for CSVEAGSGGETQYF. The chain recombines TRBV29-1 with TRBJ2-5; 9 nucleotides align to TRBD2. The V gene's germline CDR1 is SQVTM and CDR2 ANQGSEA. CDR3 length: 14 residues. Unmatched junction bases numbered 5, after V lost 1 base and J lost 5 bases.

The chain combines TRBV19 with TRBJ2-3; the D gene is possibly TRBD2 (6 bases). Trimming removed 4 bases at V and 5 bases at J, with 16 bases between. This CDR3 has 15 residues. CDR1 and CDR2 from the germline V gene are LNHDA and SQIVND (reference sequence). Here the CDR3 DNA reads TGTGCCAGTAGTAGGTGGCGGGAAGGAGGAGATACGCAGTATTTT. As protein: CASSRWREGGDTQYF.

Remarks on this clone: One end of the junction fails to match germline, which may point to a read error. The chain couples TRBV7-7 to TRBJ2-2; 9 nucleotides line up with TRBD1. The CDR3 spans 19 residues. Germline V gene lookup returns CDR1 SSHAT and CDR2 FNYEAQ (reference sequence). This chain's CDR3 is CASSLGYLTGGLNTGELFF. In nucleotides, the CDR3 is TGTGCTAGCAGCTTAGGGTATCTTACAGGGGGCCTCAACACCGGGGAGCTGTTTTTT.

CDR3 nucleotides: TGTGCCAGCAGTTACGCTAGCGTCCAACGGGAACAGTACGTC. Translation: CASSYASVQREQYV. The chain has TRBV6-2 or TRBV6-3 and TRBJ2-7, with a tentative D call TRBD2 (6 bases). Per the germline V gene, CDR1 is MNHEY and CDR2 is SVGEGT. The CDR3 is made up of 14 amino acids. Deletions cut 2 bases from V and 10 bases from J, with 18 bases between.

The V call is TRBV5-4, the J call TRBJ1-2, with D unresolved. Trimming left V 4 bases short and J 7 bases short, with 26 bases between. Germline loops: CDR1 SGHNT, CDR2 YYREEE (reference sequence). The CDR3 is 17 residues long. This CDR3 is CASSTRGLRSSMAGYTF. In nucleotides, the CDR3 is TGTGCCAGCAGCACTAGAGGTTTAAGGAGTTCTATGGCTGGCTACACCTTC. Complete variable domain (other parts from reference TRBV5-4 and TRBJ1-2): ETGVTQSPTHLIKTRGQQVTLRCSSQSGHNTVSWYQQALGQGPQFIFQYYREEENGRGNFPPRFSGLQFPNYSSELNVNALELDDSALYLCASSTRGLRSSMAGYTFGSGTRLTVV.

The J gene is TRBJ2-7, the V gene TRBV28; 14 nucleotides align to TRBD2. The CDR3 totals 15 residues. The V gene end was trimmed by 5 bases and the J gene end by 7 bases; junction bases not matched to a gene: 7. Germline V CDR1 and CDR2: MDHEN, SYDVKM. CDR3 DNA: TGTGCCAGCAGTGCCGGGACTAGCGGGAGTAGAGAGCAGTACTTC. Protein product: CASSAGTSGSREQYF.

The chain recombines TRBV2 with TRBJ2-1; D is perhaps TRBD2 (6 bases). Germline V gene lookup returns CDR1 SNHLY and CDR2 FYNNEI. This CDR3 spans 14 amino acids. V lost 4 bases, J lost 8 bases, and 15 bases lay in between. CDR3 coding DNA: TGTGCCAGCAGTGGGTCGGGACTGCGACATGAGCAGTTCTTC. Residues: CASSGSGLRHEQFF. The full variable domain, completed using reference TRBV2 and TRBJ2-1, is EPEVTQTPSHQVTQMGQEVILRCVPISNHLYFYWYRQILGQKVEFLVSFYNNEISEKSEIFDDQFSVERPDGSNFTLKIRSTKLEDSAMYFCASSGSGLRHEQFFGPGTRLTVL.

The chain uses TRBV6-4 and TRBJ2-1, with 9 bases that match TRBD1. V dropped 6 bases and J dropped 2; count of bases not matched to a gene: 5. The CDR3 sequence is 15 residues long. Per germline, CDR1 MRHNA and CDR2 SNTAGT. As DNA, the CDR3 is TGTGCCAGCAGGCCCGGGACAGGGCCCTACAATGAGCAGTTCTTC. Its protein is CASRPGTGPYNEQFF.

V is TRBV5-1 and J is TRBJ2-5, with TRBD2 matching 11 bases. V trimming: 4 bases; J trimming: 4 bases; junction bases outside the gene matches: 3. In germline, CDR1 is SGHRS, CDR2 YFSETQ. The CDR3 totals 14 residues. Here the CDR3 reads CASSGGTSGETQYF. CDR3 DNA: TGCGCCAGCAGCGGCGGGACTAGCGGAGAGACCCAGTACTTC.

The chain has TRBV7-9 and TRBJ1-5; 7 nucleotides line up with TRBD1. There are 16 residues in the CDR3. Germline CDR1 and CDR2: SEHNR and FQNEAQ (reference sequence). Trimming cost V 3 bases and J 7 bases; bases outside gene matches: 12. Here the CDR3 DNA reads TGTGCCAGCAGCTTGGGGAACAGGGGTGAAGGGCAGCCCCAGCATTTT. As protein: CASSLGNRGEGQPQHF.

This clone has more than one count but fewer than ten. The V gene is TRBV10-1, the J gene TRBJ1-6; tentative D call: TRBD1 (5 bases). Germline loops: CDR1 WNHNN, CDR2 SYGVQD (reference sequence). The V gene lost 5 bases and the J gene lost 10 bases, with 12 bases spanning the gap. This CDR3 contains 13 residues. CDR3 in amino acids: CASSTGLGSPLHF. The CDR3 region has the DNA TGCGCCAGCAGTACGGGACTAGGGTCACCCCTCCACTTT.

The chain couples TRBV5-6 to TRBJ1-2, with D perhaps matching TRBD1 (5 bases). Germline CDR1 reads SGHDT; CDR2 reads YYEEEE. The length of the CDR3 is 11 residues. Trimming removed 2 bases from V and 7 bases from J, with 6 bases in between. In nucleotides, the CDR3 is TGTGCCAGCAGCTTAGGGGCTGGCTACACCTTC. The encoded protein is CASSLGAGYTF.

The chain is built from TRBV19 and TRBJ1-6; D possibly corresponds to TRBD1 (6 bases). This CDR3 has 14 amino acids. The ends were cut back, 5 bases at V and 7 bases at J, with 12 bases in the middle. CDR1 is LNHDA and CDR2 is SQIVND in the germline V gene (reference sequence). CDR3 DNA: TGTGCCAGTAGTCCCGCCAGGGGAAATTCACCCCTCCACTTT. Translating it yields CASSPARGNSPLHF.

The J gene is TRBJ1-2, the V gene TRBV19; 8 nucleotides agree with TRBD1. The germline CDR1 and CDR2 sequences are LNHDA and SQIVND (reference sequence). After removal of 1 base from V and 7 bases from J, the junction contained 8 bases not matched to a gene. CDR3 length: 15 residues. The CDR3 is CASSIVPDRAAGYTF. The CDR3 coding sequence is TGTGCCAGTAGTATAGTTCCGGACAGGGCGGCTGGCTACACCTTC. Full variable domain (remainder filled in from reference TRBV19 and TRBJ1-2): DGGITQSPKYLFRKEGQNVTLSCEQNLNHDAMYWYRQDPGQGLRLIYYSQIVNDFQKGDIAEGYSVSREKKESFPLTVTSAQKNPTAFYLCASSIVPDRAAGYTFGSGTRLTVV.

The V and J genes are TRBV5-1 and TRBJ1-3; 9 bases are shared with TRBD1. Losses at the gene ends were 0 bases for V and 1 base for J; bases not matched to a gene: 2. This CDR3 spans 16 amino acids. Germline loops: CDR1 SGHRS, CDR2 YFSETQ. CDR3 sequence (DNA): TGCGCCAGCAGCTTGGGAGGACAGGGGTCTGGAAACACCATATATTTT. Its protein is CASSLGGQGSGNTIYF.